A single sample is the source of the 8 T cell receptor beta chains below, sequenced in a study of CD8+CD57+ T cells in acquired aplastic anemia. For CDR3 and TCR beta VDJ profiling, genomic DNA was the template used. TCRdb re-called the reads through MiXCR, storing one row per CDR3 protein. In the table there are approximately 380,000 distinct CDR3 sequences, roughly 68% of which are singletons. Sequenced material: sorted CD4+, CD8+, or CD8+CD57+ T cells (not recorded which) from PBMCs. These receptors originate from a human donor in good health, serving as a control.

This clonotype was observed a single time. The rearrangement uses TRBV28 and TRBJ1-6; 8 nucleotides line up with TRBD1. Trimming removed 2 bases from V and 10 bases from J; junction bases left unmatched: 4. Germline values: CDR1 MDHEN, CDR2 SYDVKM. CDR3 length equals 14 residues. The CDR3 protein is CASSLRDRTSPLHF. Here the CDR3 DNA reads TGTGCCAGCAGTTTAAGGGACAGGACCTCACCCCTCCACTTT.

The chain joins TRBV24-1 to TRBJ1-6; the match to TRBD1 covers 11 bases. The J segment lost 11 bases and the V segment lost 3 bases, leaving 23 bases of the junction unmatched. Germline CDR1 KGHDR, CDR2 SFDVKD. The CDR3 consists of 21 residues. The CDR3 loop reads CATSDGRGFGAPGTGGTPLHF. The CDR3 DNA reads as TGTGCCACCAGTGATGGGAGGGGATTCGGGGCCCCTGGGACAGGGGGAACACCCCTCCACTTT.

With respect to this clonotype: The junction does not match germline at one end; this may be a read error. The chain joins TRBV20-1 to TRBJ1-1, with D hard to call. Germline V gene sequence: CDR1 DFQATT, CDR2 SNEGSKA (reference sequence). The CDR3 contains 13 residues. The CDR3 protein is CSARVPTSTQAFF. CDR3 nucleotide sequence: TGCAGTGCTAGAGTCCCGACCAGCACTCAAGCTTTCTTT.

This clonotype appeared many times. The gene calls are TRBV3-1 and TRBJ2-3, with D uncertain. The CDR3 is 13 amino acids. The V end lost 1 base, the J end lost 1 base, and 3 bases lay between the germline ends. Germline-derived CDR1 and CDR2 are LGHDT and YNNKEL (reference sequence). The CDR3 is CASSQARTDTQYF. The CDR3 DNA is TGTGCCAGCAGCCAAGCGCGCACAGATACGCAGTATTTT.

CDR3 in DNA: TGTGCCAGCAGCTTAGCAGGCAGGGGGGATTCACCCCTCCACTTT. As protein: CASSLAGRGDSPLHF. The chain uses TRBV7-2 and TRBJ1-6; 7 bases match TRBD1. The trim removed 0 bases at V and 8 bases at J, leaving 4 bases unmatched. The germline V gene encodes CDR1 SGHTA and CDR2 FQGNSA. This CDR3 is built from 15 residues.

The rearrangement uses TRBV7-2 and TRBJ1-6, with D hard to call. The V gene lost 8 bases and the J gene lost 10 bases, with 18 bases spanning the gap. The CDR3 length is 14 residues. The V gene's germline CDR1 is SGHTA and CDR2 FQGNSA. The CDR3 spells CASGFMASGSPLHF. The CDR3, as DNA: TGTGCCAGCGGGTTCATGGCATCTGGGTCACCCCTCCACTTT.

V is TRBV29-1 and J is TRBJ1-1, with D unclear. This CDR3 comprises 11 residues. Germline CDR1 is SQVTM and CDR2 is ANQGSEA. The CDR3 DNA follows: TGCAGTGCTGCCGGGAACACTGAAGCTTTCTTT. Translation gives CSAAGNTEAFF.

About this clonotype: The junction does not match germline at one end; this may be a read error. The V and J genes are TRBV20-1 and TRBJ1-1; TRBD1 is a possible D gene (5 bases). CDR1 and CDR2 from the germline V gene are DFQATT and SNEGSKA (reference sequence). The CDR3 length is 13 residues. The chain's CDR3 is CSASGGGDTEAFF. DNA of the CDR3: TGCAGCGCTAGTGGCGGGGGGGACACTGAAGCTTTCTTT.